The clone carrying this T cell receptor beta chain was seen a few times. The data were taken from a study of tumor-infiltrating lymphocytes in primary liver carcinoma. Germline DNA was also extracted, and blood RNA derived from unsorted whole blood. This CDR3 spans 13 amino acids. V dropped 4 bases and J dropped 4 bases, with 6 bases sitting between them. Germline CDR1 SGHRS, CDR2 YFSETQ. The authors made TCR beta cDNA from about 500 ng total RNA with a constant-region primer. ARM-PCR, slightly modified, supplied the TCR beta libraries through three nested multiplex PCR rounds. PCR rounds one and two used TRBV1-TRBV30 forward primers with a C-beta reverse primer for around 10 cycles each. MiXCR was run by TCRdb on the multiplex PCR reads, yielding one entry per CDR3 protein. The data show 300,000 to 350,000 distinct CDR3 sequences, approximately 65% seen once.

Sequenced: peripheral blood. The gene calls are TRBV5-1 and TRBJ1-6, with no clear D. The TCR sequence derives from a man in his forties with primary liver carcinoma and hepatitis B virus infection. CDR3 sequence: CASSPGYNSPLHF. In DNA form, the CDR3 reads TGCGCCAGCAGCCCAGGTTATAATTCACCCCTCCACTTT. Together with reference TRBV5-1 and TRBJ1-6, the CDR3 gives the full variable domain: KAGVTQTPRYLIKTRGQQVTLSCSPISGHRSVSWYQQTPGQGLQFLFEYFSETQRNKGNFPGRFSGRQFSNSRSEMNVSTLELGDSALYLCASSPGYNSPLHFGNGTRLTVT.